The rows below give T cell receptor beta chains drawn from one sample of a study of cytomegalovirus exposure and HLA in healthy donors. Produced via immunoSEQ multiplex PCR; TCRdb's table is partial and in-frame only. Among 150,000 to 160,000 clones listed, around 88% were seen once. The sample comprised PBMCs. The receptors were sampled from a young man in good health and CMV-seropositive. The CDR3 runs from the conserved cysteine through the conserved F or W.

v_gene,j_gene,CDR3aa
TRBV28,TRBJ2-4,CASSWDRVAKNIQYF
TRBV29-1,TRBJ2-5,CSVAPPPGLAGGETQYF
TRBV7-2,TRBJ2-3,CASSLTAGGGGESDTQYF
TRBV7-3,TRBJ1-5,CASSLAGGNQPQHF
TRBV19,TRBJ1-5,CASSQDSDNQPQHF
TRBV7-6,TRBJ2-7,CASSERQGSYEQYF
TRBV13,TRBJ2-7,CASSLLRSYEQYF
TRBV7-2,TRBJ2-3,CASSPSGVNTDTQYF
TRBV19,TRBJ1-1,CASSITGNTEAFF
TRBV9,TRBJ2-2,CASSLSTGELFF
TRBV6-6,TRBJ2-2,CASIRPNTGELFF
TRBV4-1,TRBJ2-3,CASSQAYSGRTDTQYF
TRBV5-1,TRBJ1-1,CASSYLAVATEAFF
TRBV7-2,TRBJ1-4,CASSPGQESGKLFF